The clone carrying this T cell receptor beta chain was detected only once. What it binds is not known. This sample was included in a study of T cells in Graves' hyperthyroidism and ophthalmopathy. Amplified regions were TCR beta CDR3 sequences from RNA transcripts. The HTBI primer set drove a first-round RT-PCR of the TCR CDR3. MiXCR was run by TCRdb on the multiplex PCR reads, yielding one entry per CDR3 protein. This table has hundreds of thousands of distinct CDR3 sequences, approximately 15% appearing once. Study-wide points: Expanded thyroid clonotypes (above 0.001) were mostly also found in blood. With a median lead of approximately 6 months before onset, the model predicted ophthalmopathy.

The CDR3 is made up of 15 amino acids. V shed 4 bases and J 0 bases; nucleotides not matched to a gene: 4. This chain joins TRBV12-3 or TRBV12-4 and TRBJ2-5; TRBD1 agrees at 8 bases. This TCR was recovered from a man younger than 35 with Graves' ophthalmopathy. Material for sequencing was blood. CDR3 protein: CASSSPGQDQETQYF. CDR3 nucleotide sequence: TGTGCCAGCAGTTCCCCGGGACAGGACCAAGAGACCCAGTACTTC.